These 2 T cell receptor beta chains originate from one sample sequenced in a study of OX40 agonist ivuxolimab in advanced cancers. Assay used: immunoSEQ multiplex PCR; TCRdb lists only in-frame clones, some missing. The sample contains around 100,000 clones, about 91% of which appear only once. The specimen was CD4+ or CD8+ T cells sorted from blood, collected in a trial of the OX40 agonist ivuxolimab. Receptors originate from an adult with an advanced solid tumor such as melanoma, head and neck, liver or kidney cancer.

The chain has TRBV7-9 and TRBJ2-1, with D maybe TRBD1 (6 bases). Deletions cut 1 base from V and 4 bases from J, with 8 bases between. The CDR3 is 14 amino acids. Looked up from germline, CDR1 is SEHNR and CDR2 is FQNEAQ (reference sequence). The CDR3 nucleotides read TGTGCCAGCAGCTTAGACAGGGAGTACAATGAGCAGTTCTTC. It translates to CASSLDREYNEQFF.

The chain is built from TRBV28 and TRBJ1-4, with D maybe TRBD1 (6 bases). Germline-derived CDR1 and CDR2 are MDHEN and SYDVKM. V dropped 6 bases and J dropped 3 bases, with 14 bases sitting between them. This CDR3 spans 15 amino acids. The CDR3 is CASSVTGLANEKLFF. The CDR3 DNA sequence: TGTGCCAGCAGCGTTACAGGGCTGGCTAATGAAAAACTGTTTTTT.